This T cell receptor beta chain was sequenced for a study of blood T cell repertoires in COVID-19. Measured with immunoSEQ multiplex PCR; TCRdb has only the in-frame clones, and not every one. The sample consists of around 57,000 clones, approximately 79% of them appearing once. V shed 1 base and J shed 8 bases, with 12 bases lying between them. Per germline, CDR1 SGHTA and CDR2 FQGNSA. The CDR3 is 14 residues long. The chain combines TRBV7-2 with TRBJ2-4, with a weak D call TRBD2 (6 bases). Input material: peripheral blood. The sequence was collected from a woman aged 70-85 years with acute or convalescent COVID-19. CDR3 region: CASSLVGGPDIQYF. CDR3 DNA sequence: TGTGCCAGCAGCTTAGTGGGGGGTCCGGACATTCAGTACTTC.